This record looks at one TCR beta chain sequence and its context. Sequenced by immunoSEQ multiplex PCR; TCRdb stores in-frame clones only, minus some. The sample includes nearly 80,000 clones, just under 85% seen only once; the top ten take more than 20%. This CDR3 contains 14 residues. Trimming left V 6 bases short and J 4 bases short, with 14 bases between. Looked up from germline, CDR1 is SNHLY and CDR2 is FYNNEI. The data were taken from a study of OX40 agonist ivuxolimab in advanced cancers. The sequence was obtained from an adult with an advanced solid tumor such as melanoma, head and neck, liver or kidney cancer. This chain uses TRBV2 with TRBJ2-3; TRBD2 might be the D (5 bases). Sequenced material: CD4+ or CD8+ T cells sorted from blood, taken in a trial of the OX40 agonist ivuxolimab. CDR3 DNA sequence: TGTGCCAGCAGGAGACTTGCGGGCGCAGATACGCAGTATTTT. It encodes CASRRLAGADTQYF.